The clone carrying this T cell receptor beta chain occurred many times. What it binds is unknown. The sample belongs to a study of T cells after yellow fever vaccination. Whole-study results and caveats: Repertoires obtained by FACS sorting could include abundant clonotypes that entered as contaminants from the bulk population. There was a small share of clonotypes that showed up in both the CD4 and CD8 compartments. The secondary response peaked faster, at day 5 versus 15, but was weaker.

They built TCR cDNA with 5'RACE template switching, a step that put in a universal primer site and UMIs. TCRdb processed the 5' RACE reads anew with MiXCR; each CDR3 protein has one entry. The repertoire holds about 75,000 distinct CDR3 sequences, with 7.3% as singletons. The CDR3 is 14 amino acids. After removal of 3 bases from V and 4 bases from J, the junction contained 6 bases not matched to a gene. Germline assignment: CDR1 LGHNA and CDR2 YNFKEQ. The chain has TRBV4-2 and TRBJ2-7; TRBD2 matches at 7 bases. The clonotype comes from a man younger than 30 who received the YFV17D yellow fever vaccine. Sequences were derived from CD8+ T cells sorted from PBMCs, sampled 9 to 10 days after the first yellow fever vaccination. The CDR3 nucleotides are TGTGCCAGCAGCCAGTACGGGACTACTTACGAGCAGTACTTC. Amino acids: CASSQYGTTYEQYF.